The sample holds one count of the clone carrying this TCR beta chain. Original analysis: Counts of nucleated cells, estimated from reference gene primer amplification, were obtained. Clones were sequenced by immunoSEQ multiplex PCR, and TCRdb holds only the in-frame ones, with some missing. The D gene and trimming were derived from the DNA, and the V and J assignments and clone size from that table. Among approximately 240,000 clones listed, approximately 83% were seen once. These data are taken from a study of blood T cell repertoires in COVID-19. Turning to the study itself: The study drew acute and convalescent COVID-19 samples from the United States, Italy and Spain. The analysed material was cDNA or gDNA that came from T cells, B-cell-depleted T cells, or PBMCs.

Germline V lookup: CDR1 SGHRS, CDR2 YFSETQ. This CDR3 spans 12 amino acids. Trimming removed 4 bases from V and 5 bases from J, with 9 bases in between. Seattle patients were enrolled during active infection and followed longitudinally. The receptor comes from a woman in her thirties with COVID-19, enrolled during active disease. The sequencing input was peripheral blood. The chain uses TRBV5-1 and TRBJ2-5; TRBD2 is a possible D gene (5 bases). The CDR3 DNA is TGCGCCAGCAGCAGATCGGGGGAGACCCAGTACTTC. Translation: CASSRSGETQYF.